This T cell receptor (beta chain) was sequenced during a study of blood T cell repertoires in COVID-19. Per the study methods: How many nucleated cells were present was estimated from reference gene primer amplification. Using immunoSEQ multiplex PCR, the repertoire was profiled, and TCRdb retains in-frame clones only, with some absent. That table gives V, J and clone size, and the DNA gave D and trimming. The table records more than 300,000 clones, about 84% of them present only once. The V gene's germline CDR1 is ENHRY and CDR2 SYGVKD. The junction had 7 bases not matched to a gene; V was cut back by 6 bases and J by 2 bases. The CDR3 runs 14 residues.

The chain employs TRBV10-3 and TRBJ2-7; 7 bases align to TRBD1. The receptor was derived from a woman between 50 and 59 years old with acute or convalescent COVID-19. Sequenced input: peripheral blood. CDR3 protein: CAIRESGQTYEQYF. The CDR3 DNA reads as TGTGCCATCAGGGAATCGGGACAGACCTACGAGCAGTACTTC.